The clone carrying this T cell receptor (beta chain) is a singleton in its sample. Antigen: not known. The data derive from a study of cytomegalovirus exposure and HLA in healthy donors. General study points: Later analysis demonstrated an association between a missense DCLRE1C variant and TCR beta V- and J-gene trimming. In a later analysis, a genetic analysis reported fewer productive-TCR N-insertions in an Asian-associated ancestry cluster than the cohort average. When presence/absence was analysed, sequencing depth was taken to be roughly uniform across donors. An observed cluster of highly shared sequence variants was recorded as a likely sequencing artifact.

Primers included in the PCR were 60 Vbeta and 13 Jbeta primers. Sequenced by immunoSEQ multiplex PCR; TCRdb stores in-frame clones only, minus some. The table shows over 110,000 clones, with around three quarters occurring only once. In germline, CDR1 is SGHDN, CDR2 FVKESK. CDR3 length: 14 amino acids. V trimming: 1 base; J trimming: 5 bases; junction bases outside the gene matches: 4. The V and J genes are TRBV14 and TRBJ1-2; 7 nucleotides agree with TRBD1. The TCR originated in a young man in good health and CMV-seronegative. Material: PBMCs. The CDR3 bases are TGTGCCAGCAGCCAAGCGGGACAGCAATATGGCTACACCTTC. This codes for CASSQAGQQYGYTF.